These 21 T cell receptor beta chains were sequenced from one sample in a study of CD8+ T cells in alopecia areata. cDNA reverse transcribed from extracted RNA served as the sequencing template. This table comes from immunoSEQ multiplex PCR, and its TCRdb copy is limited to in-frame clones, with some not included. The table has 100,000 to 150,000 clones, roughly two fifths seen once. The sample consisted of CD4+ T cells sorted from blood. Receptor source: a human donor with alopecia areata.

The chain joins TRBV5-1 to TRBJ1-6; tentative D call: TRBD1 (5 bases). V dropped 4 bases and J dropped 6 bases, with 14 bases sitting between them. CDR1 SGHRS and CDR2 YFSETQ come from the germline V gene. The length of the CDR3 is 15 residues. The CDR3, as DNA: TGCGCCAGCAGCCCCGGGACGGACTTTAATTCACCCCTCCACTTT. Translation gives CASSPGTDFNSPLHF.

The V call is TRBV4-1, the J call TRBJ1-2; TRBD1 agrees at 8 bases. Germline lookup yields CDR1 MGHRA and CDR2 YSYEKL. The CDR3 is 14 residues long. Trimming at V came to 3 bases and at J to 3 bases, leaving 3 bases not matched to a gene. CDR3 DNA sequence: TGCGCCAGCAGCCACGGACAGGGTGACTATGGCTACACCTTC. It is translated as CASSHGQGDYGYTF.

This chain links TRBV6-5 with TRBJ1-2, with 7 nucleotides matching TRBD1. This CDR3 spans 14 amino acids. The trim removed 6 bases at V and 4 bases at J, leaving 8 bases unmatched. The germline gives CDR1 MNHEY, CDR2 SVGAGI. The CDR3 nucleotides are TGTGCCAGCAGGCGCAGGGGGGCATCCTATGGCTACACCTTC. Translating gives CASRRRGASYGYTF.

The chain uses TRBV30 and TRBJ2-7, with 8 bases aligning to TRBD1. This CDR3 contains 15 residues. Germline values: CDR1 GTSNPN, CDR2 SVGIG (reference sequence). The J segment lost 4 bases and the V segment lost 1 base, leaving 9 bases of the junction unmatched. The CDR3 loop is CAWSDLRTGLYEQYF. CDR3 sequence (DNA): TGTGCCTGGAGTGACCTAAGGACAGGGCTATACGAGCAGTACTTC.

The sample holds a few counts of this clone. The rearrangement uses TRBV7-3 and TRBJ2-5; D gene uncertain. The ends were cut back, 2 bases at V and 5 bases at J, with 15 bases in the middle. The CDR3 is made up of 15 amino acids. Per the germline V gene, CDR1 is SGHTA and CDR2 is FQGTGA. In DNA, the CDR3 is TGTGCCAGCAGCTTACTGAGAAGCCGTGAGGAGACCCAGTACTTC. Protein sequence: CASSLLRSREETQYF.

The chain links TRBV29-1 to TRBJ1-5; D ambiguous. Germline values: CDR1 SQVTM, CDR2 ANQGSEA. CDR3 length: 12 amino acids. Deletions cut 6 bases from V and 5 bases from J, with 11 bases between. The DNA for the CDR3 is TGCAGCGTCGCAATTGAGGATCAGCCCCAGCATTTT. Encoded protein: CSVAIEDQPQHF.

This clone was recorded a few times. The chain has TRBV7-9 and TRBJ2-1, with D possibly matching TRBD1 (5 bases). V lost 6 bases, J lost 6 bases, and 12 bases lay in between. The CDR3 totals 13 residues. Per the germline V gene, CDR1 is SEHNR and CDR2 is FQNEAQ (reference sequence). CDR3 coding DNA: TGTGCCAGCAGTCAAGACAGCTTCAATGAGCAGTTCTTC. This sequence encodes CASSQDSFNEQFF. Together with reference TRBV7-9 and TRBJ2-1, the CDR3 gives the full variable domain: DTGVSQNPRHKITKRGQNVTFRCDPISEHNRLYWYRQTLGQGPEFLTYFQNEAQLEKSRLLSDRFSAERPKGSFSTLEIQRTEQGDSAMYLCASSQDSFNEQFFGPGTRLTVL.

V and J are TRBV28 and TRBJ1-1; no reliable D call. V lost 4 bases to trimming and J lost 5 bases, with 5 bases between them. Germline V lookup: CDR1 MDHEN, CDR2 SYDVKM. This CDR3 is built from 11 residues. The CDR3 is CASSYVTEAFF. DNA of the CDR3: TGTGCCAGCAGTTACGTGACTGAAGCTTTCTTT. Complete variable domain (other parts from reference TRBV28 and TRBJ1-1): DVKVTQSSRYLVKRTGEKVFLECVQDMDHENMFWYRQDPGLGLRLIYFSYDVKMKEKGDIPEGYSVSREKKERFSLILESASTNQTSMYLCASSYVTEAFFGQGTRLTVV.

This clone has just a few counts. The chain carries TRBV29-1 and TRBJ1-5, with a weak D call TRBD1 (5 bases). Germline V lookup: CDR1 SQVTM, CDR2 ANQGSEA. This CDR3 has 15 residues. The V end was cut by 5 bases, the J end by 0 bases, with 14 bases between. CDR3 sequence: CSVTLRGPSNQPQHF. The CDR3 DNA reads TGCAGCGTTACCCTAAGGGGTCCTAGCAATCAGCCCCAGCATTTT. Looking up the rest from reference TRBV29-1 and TRBJ1-5 gives the full variable domain: SAVISQKPSRDICQRGTSLTIQCQVDSQVTMMFWYRQQPGQSLTLIATANQGSEATYESGFVIDKFPISRPNLTFSTLTVSNMSPEDSSIYLCSVTLRGPSNQPQHFGDGTRLSIL.

This clone was picked up a small number of times. The rearrangement joins TRBV4-3 to TRBJ2-4, with no clear D. V was pared by 5 bases and J by 7 bases, with 15 bases between. Germline V gives CDR1 LGHNA, CDR2 YSLEER. This CDR3 region has 14 residues. The CDR3 loop reads CASSATVPTNIQYF. The CDR3 DNA sequence: TGCGCCAGCAGCGCTACGGTCCCAACTAACATTCAGTACTTC.

The chain employs TRBV28 and TRBJ1-2; possible D gene TRBD1, 6 bases. Germline V gene sequence: CDR1 MDHEN, CDR2 SYDVKM. The V and J ends lost 2 bases and 2 bases respectively, with 9 bases between them. This CDR3 is 14 amino acids long. This CDR3 is CASSLPQGNYGYTF. The CDR3 nucleotides read TGTGCCAGCAGTTTACCCCAGGGGAACTATGGCTACACCTTC.

CDR3 residues: CSVWKVSWGNTEAFF. In DNA form, the CDR3 reads TGCAGCGTTTGGAAAGTCTCCTGGGGGAACACTGAAGCTTTCTTT. This chain connects TRBV29-1 to TRBJ1-1; unclear D gene. Germline V gives CDR1 SQVTM, CDR2 ANQGSEA. V was shortened by 5 bases and J by 1 base, with 17 bases between the two germline ends. The CDR3 runs 15 residues. Filled out from reference TRBV29-1 and TRBJ1-1, the complete variable domain reads SAVISQKPSRDICQRGTSLTIQCQVDSQVTMMFWYRQQPGQSLTLIATANQGSEATYESGFVIDKFPISRPNLTFSTLTVSNMSPEDSSIYLCSVWKVSWGNTEAFFGQGTRLTVV.

This clone showed up just a few times. This chain links TRBV27 with TRBJ1-1; D gene unclear. Germline CDR1 is MNHEY and CDR2 is SMNVEV (reference sequence). With 3 bases removed from V and 4 bases from J, the gap between germline ends came to 9 bases. This CDR3 has 13 residues. The CDR3, as DNA: TGTGCCAGCAGTTTGGGAGTTTTCACTGAAGCTTTCTTT. Translating it yields CASSLGVFTEAFF.

The chain employs TRBV11-2 and TRBJ2-1; 7 positions agree with TRBD2. CDR1 is SGHAT and CDR2 is FQNNGV in the germline V gene. The CDR3 sequence is 16 residues long. After removal of 0 bases from V and 4 bases from J, the junction contained 6 bases not matched to a gene. The CDR3 here is CASSLEGGSGYNEQFF. The CDR3 nucleotides read TGTGCCAGCAGCTTAGAAGGCGGGAGTGGTTACAATGAGCAGTTCTTC.

CDR3 in DNA: TGCGCCAGCAGCCTGCTAGGGACGCAGGTCTATGGCTACACCTTC. Translated: CASSLLGTQVYGYTF. The chain uses TRBV5-1 and TRBJ1-2; a weak D match, TRBD1 (5 bases). The V gene's germline CDR1 is SGHRS and CDR2 YFSETQ. The V gene lost 4 bases and the J gene lost 4 bases, with 17 bases spanning the gap. CDR3 length equals 15 residues.

This chain links TRBV30 with TRBJ2-1; the D is unclear. The CDR3 runs 11 residues. Trimming cost V 4 bases and J 10 bases, with 11 bases left between them. The germline gives CDR1 GTSNPN, CDR2 SVGIG (reference sequence). CDR3 sequence: CAWTHSPEQFF. Here the CDR3 DNA reads TGTGCCTGGACACACTCCCCAGAGCAGTTCTTC.

Only a few counts were recorded for this clone. The sample contains more than one DNA sequence encoding this CDR3. V gene TRBV7-2 combines with J gene TRBJ1-1; D unclear. Germline V gene data show CDR1 as SGHTA and CDR2 as FQGNSA. This CDR3 comprises 13 residues. Deletions cut 1 base from V and 5 bases from J, with 8 bases between. The CDR3 here is CASSLDRGTEAFF. CDR3 DNA: TGTGCCAGCAGCTTAGATCGTGGGACTGAAGCTTTCTTT.

V usage is TRBV5-1 and J usage is TRBJ2-1, with 8 bases fitting TRBD1. The CDR3 is 15 amino acids. With V trimmed by 4 bases and J by 5 bases, 8 bases remained unmatched. Germline V gives CDR1 SGHRS, CDR2 YFSETQ. This chain's CDR3 is CASSLRQGINNEQFF. CDR3 DNA sequence: TGCGCCAGCAGCCTACGACAGGGGATTAACAATGAGCAGTTCTTC.

The chain is built from TRBV7-9 and TRBJ2-1; D possibly corresponds to TRBD2 (6 bases). Trimming cost V 5 bases and J 0 bases, with 11 bases left between them. The germline CDR1 and CDR2 sequences are SEHNR and FQNEAQ (reference sequence). The CDR3 spans 15 residues. This chain's CDR3 is CASSIRTTSYNEQFF. The CDR3, as DNA: TGTGCCAGCAGCATAAGGACTACCTCCTACAATGAGCAGTTCTTC.

This clone was found a few times. J is TRBJ2-6 and V is TRBV30, with D possibly TRBD1 on 6 matching bases. V was shortened by 4 bases and J by 2 bases, with 15 bases between the two germline ends. This CDR3 has 16 residues. CDR1 and CDR2 (germline): GTSNPN, SVGIG (reference sequence). This CDR3 reads CAWKLPGTTGANVLTF. The CDR3 bases are TGTGCCTGGAAACTCCCCGGGACAACTGGGGCCAACGTCCTGACTTTC.

The CDR3: CASSLVKNEQFF. CDR3 nucleotide sequence: TGTGCCAGCAGCTTAGTTAAGAATGAGCAGTTCTTC. V gene TRBV7-2 combines with J gene TRBJ2-1; no definite D call. The CDR3 runs 12 residues. From germline, CDR1 is SGHTA and CDR2 FQGNSA. Trimming took 1 base from V and 7 from J, leaving 5 bases between them.